Sequencing of this TCR beta chain was carried out in a study of cytomegalovirus exposure and HLA in healthy donors. Across the study: Early release data held around 82 million unique TCRs from HLA-typed donors.

A multiplex PCR was run with 60 Vbeta primers and 13 Jbeta primers. Assay used: immunoSEQ multiplex PCR; TCRdb lists only in-frame clones, some missing. The repertoire consists of over 80,000 clones, with approximately 85% occurring once and the leading ten covering under 5.5%. Study results and limitations: TCR beta sequences numbering about 17,000 were associated with HLA alleles at 0.05 false discovery rate in a later analysis.

Regarding this clone: The target antigen is unknown.

The CDR3 loop spans 11 amino acids. Material: PBMCs. The clonotype comes from a man aged 35 to 55 in good health and CMV-seropositive. J is TRBJ1-2 and V is TRBV12-1; the D segment call TRBD1 is taken from the table without a DNA check. TRBV12-1 is annotated as a pseudogene. This CDR3 reads CASSSGQGGLF. CDR3 bases: TGTGCCAGCAGCTCTGGACAGGGTGGCCTCTTC.